This T cell receptor beta chain was documented in a study of shared clonotypes between healthy human individuals. Points from the study as a whole: Large depth notwithstanding, sorted-subset sequencing proved incomplete by rarefaction. Clonotypes shared by all four donors outscored non-shared clonotypes in generation probability. Naive subsets typically showed greater estimated richness than memory subsets.

With regard to this clone: What it binds is unknown.

Assay: immunoSEQ multiplex PCR; the TCRdb copy retains only in-frame clones and omits some. The repertoire holds millions of clones, more than 80% seen once, with over 0.12% in the top ten. CDR3 size: 14 residues. Germline CDR1 and CDR2: MNHNS and SASEGT. V trimming: 4 bases; J trimming: 0 bases; junction bases outside the gene matches: 1. This receptor was identified in a man younger than 35 in good health. The sample comprised naive CD4+ T cells sorted from blood. Described subset: CD45RA+ positively selected. This rearrangement joins TRBV6-1 to TRBJ1-1, with 8 bases lining up with TRBD1. CDR3 in DNA: TGTGCCAGCAGTGGACAGGGGATGAACACTGAAGCTTTCTTT. This sequence encodes CASSGQGMNTEAFF.